Listed below are T cell receptor beta chains from one sample, sequenced in a study of beta chain features in type 1 diabetes. The protocol was immunoSEQ multiplex PCR, while the TCRdb copy is restricted to in-frame clones and leaves out a portion. The repertoire includes 310,000 or so clones, approximately 10% of them detected once, and 0.015% to 0.02% sits in the top ten. Sequenced material: naive CD4+ T cells from blood. Receptor source: a woman aged 25 to 39 in good health. Each CDR3 is given with its conserved first and last residue. The D gene is left open where the match is weak. Clone size is not always given. Where it is, it says once, few, many or a class for expanded clones.

j_call,v_call,d_call,clone_size,cdr3_aa,cdr3_nt
TRBJ1-2,TRBV28,TRBD1,NA,CASSLTGANYGYTF,TGTGCCAGCAGTTTGACAGGGGCGAACTATGGCTACACCTTC
TRBJ2-3,TRBV7-2,NA,NA,CASSRTDTQYF,TGTGCCAGCTCGAGGACAGATACGCAGTATTTT
TRBJ2-2,TRBV15,NA,many,CATSRDLTGELFF,TGTGCCACCAGCAGAGATCTCACCGGGGAGCTGTTTTTT
TRBJ2-2,TRBV7-2,TRBD2,few,CASSLGEGRTGELFF,TGTGCCAGCAGCTTAGGGGAGGGCCGTACCGGGGAGCTGTTTTTT
TRBJ2-3,TRBV9,NA,few,CASSQRPRTDTQYF,TGTGCCAGCAGCCAGCGGCCCCGCACAGATACGCAGTATTTT
TRBJ2-1,TRBV28,NA,NA,CASSSQSGVINEQFF,TGTGCCAGCAGTTCACAGTCCGGCGTAATCAATGAGCAGTTCTTC
TRBJ1-1,TRBV9,NA,few,CASSNRVNTEAFF,TGTGCCAGCAGTAACAGGGTGAACACTGAAGCTTTCTTT
TRBJ2-3,TRBV4-2,TRBD2,NA,CASSQDLAGVLDTQYF,TGTGCCAGCAGCCAAGACCTAGCGGGAGTGTTAGATACGCAGTATTTT
TRBJ2-3,TRBV14,TRBD2,few,CASSRFGTSGPIPTDTQYF,TGTGCCAGCAGCCGATTCGGGACTAGCGGTCCGATCCCTACAGATACGCAGTATTTT
TRBJ2-7,TRBV28,TRBD2,NA,CASSYSGRGSYEQYF,TGTGCCAGCAGCTATAGCGGGAGAGGCTCCTACGAGCAGTACTTC
TRBJ2-3,TRBV7-2,NA,NA,CASSLGQTDTQYF,TGTGCCAGCAGCCTAGGACAGACAGATACGCAGTATTTT
TRBJ1-5,TRBV28,NA,NA,CASYSNQPQHF,TGTGCCAGTTATAGCAATCAGCCCCAGCATTTT
TRBJ1-1,TRBV5-1,TRBD1,NA,CASSLDRGTEAFF,TGCGCCAGCAGCTTGGACAGGGGCACTGAAGCTTTCTTT
TRBJ1-1,TRBV27,NA,NA,CASSNVWAGGSTEAFF,TGTGCCAGCAGTAACGTATGGGCGGGGGGGAGCACTGAAGCTTTCTTT
TRBJ2-3,TRBV4-3,TRBD2,NA,CASSREASGLAGATDTQYF,TGCGCCAGCAGCCGGGAAGCCAGTGGACTAGCGGGAGCGACAGATACGCAGTATTTT
TRBJ2-7,TRBV9,NA,few,CASSVALDMGYEQYF,TGTGCCAGCAGCGTAGCTTTGGACATGGGCTACGAGCAGTACTTC
TRBJ2-3,TRBV9,NA,few,CASSVDGGALTDTQYF,TGTGCCAGCAGCGTAGACGGGGGAGCCCTCACAGATACGCAGTATTTT
TRBJ2-7,TRBV4-2,TRBD2,few,CASSQTSLSIEQYF,TGTGCCAGCAGCCAGACTAGCCTTAGTATCGAGCAGTACTTC
TRBJ2-7,TRBV9,NA,few,CASSVAGAGVDYEQYF,TGTGCCAGCAGCGTAGCCGGTGCCGGGGTAGACTACGAGCAGTACTTC
TRBJ2-1,TRBV27,NA,few,CASSLILRSPEQFF,TGTGCCAGCAGTTTGATACTAAGGTCTCCTGAGCAGTTCTTC
TRBJ2-7,TRBV7-2,TRBD1,NA,CASSPRTGSYEQYF,TGTGCCAGCAGCCCCCGGACAGGCTCCTACGAGCAGTACTTC
TRBJ2-7,TRBV18,NA,NA,CASSPLDNYEQYF,TGTGCCAGCTCACCACTGGACAACTACGAGCAGTACTTC
TRBJ2-7,TRBV2,TRBD1,NA,CASRQGTYEQYF,TGTGCCAGCAGACAGGGGACCTACGAGCAGTACTTC